This record concerns one T cell receptor (beta chain) sequence. Its antigen is as yet unknown. A read error may explain this, as a much larger clone is one base away. Other nucleotide sequences in the sample specify the same CDR3. This sample was taken from a study of shared clonotypes between healthy human individuals. Study as a whole: Three men and a couple of women, aged 18 to 49, were donors. Whole-study results and caveats: For naive CD4 cells, 4.5% to 6.5% of clonotypes were shared across a handful of donors. It was the few donors that limited the genetic and exposure-history diversity represented.

Here immunoSEQ multiplex PCR was the method, and the copy in TCRdb shows in-frame clones only, minus some. Of about 2.1 million clones in the sample, about 94% were seen once. The naive CD8 subset, CD45RO-negative cells positively selected for CCR7, excluded terminally differentiated effector memory CD45RA+ cells. This receptor was taken from a man aged 18 to 35 in good health. Some clones in this sample may be carry-over from other donors' samples. Sequencing was carried out using naive CD8+ T cells from PBMCs.

CDR3 region: CASSPSYEQYF. CDR3 coding DNA: TGTGCCAGCAGCCCGTCCTACGAGCAGTACTTC. The chain has TRBV7-9 and TRBJ2-7; D is unresolved. Germline values: CDR1 SEHNR, CDR2 FQNEAQ (reference sequence). Trimming removed 5 bases from V and 1 base from J, with 3 bases in between. The CDR3 spans 11 residues.